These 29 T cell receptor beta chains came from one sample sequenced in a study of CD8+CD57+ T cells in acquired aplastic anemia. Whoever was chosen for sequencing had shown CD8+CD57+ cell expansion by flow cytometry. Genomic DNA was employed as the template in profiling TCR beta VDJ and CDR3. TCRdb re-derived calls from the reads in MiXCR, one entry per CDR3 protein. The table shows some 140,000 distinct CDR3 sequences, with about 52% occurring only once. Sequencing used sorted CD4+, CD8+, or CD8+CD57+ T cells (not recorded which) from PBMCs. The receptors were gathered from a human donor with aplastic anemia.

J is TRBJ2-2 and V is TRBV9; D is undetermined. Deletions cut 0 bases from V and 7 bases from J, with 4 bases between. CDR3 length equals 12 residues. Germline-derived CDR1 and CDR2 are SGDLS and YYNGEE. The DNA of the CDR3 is TGTGCCAGCAGCGTAGTAGACGGGGAGCTGTTTTTT. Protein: CASSVVDGELFF.

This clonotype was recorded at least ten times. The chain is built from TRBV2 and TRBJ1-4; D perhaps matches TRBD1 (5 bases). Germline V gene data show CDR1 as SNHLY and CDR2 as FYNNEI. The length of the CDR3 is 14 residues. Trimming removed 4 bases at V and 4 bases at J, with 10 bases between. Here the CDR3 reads CASSVGGSNEKLFF. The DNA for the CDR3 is TGTGCCAGCAGTGTGGGGGGTAGTAATGAAAAACTGTTTTTT.

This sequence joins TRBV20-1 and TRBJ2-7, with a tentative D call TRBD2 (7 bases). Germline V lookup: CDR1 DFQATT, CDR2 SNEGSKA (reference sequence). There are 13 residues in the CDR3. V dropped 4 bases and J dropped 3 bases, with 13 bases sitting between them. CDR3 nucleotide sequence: TGCAGTGCTAATCATAGGGGGGGCTACGAGCAGTACTTC. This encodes CSANHRGGYEQYF.

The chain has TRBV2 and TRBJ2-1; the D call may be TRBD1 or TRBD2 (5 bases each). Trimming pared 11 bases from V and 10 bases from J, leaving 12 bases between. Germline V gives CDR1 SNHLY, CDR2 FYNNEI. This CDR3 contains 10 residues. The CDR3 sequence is CAGGVREQFF. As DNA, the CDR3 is TGTGCCGGGGGAGTACGGGAGCAGTTCTTC.

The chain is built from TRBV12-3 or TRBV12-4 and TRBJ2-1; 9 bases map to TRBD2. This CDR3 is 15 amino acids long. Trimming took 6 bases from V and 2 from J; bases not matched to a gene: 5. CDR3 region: CASRLAGAAYNEQFF. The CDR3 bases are TGTGCCAGCAGACTAGCGGGCGCCGCCTACAATGAGCAGTTCTTC.

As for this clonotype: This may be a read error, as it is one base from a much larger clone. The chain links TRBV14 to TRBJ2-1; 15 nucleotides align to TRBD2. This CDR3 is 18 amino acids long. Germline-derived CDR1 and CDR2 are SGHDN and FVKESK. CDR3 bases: TGTGCCAGCAGCTCCCGGACTAGCGGGGGGGCCGGGGAAAATGAGCAGTCCTTC. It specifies CASSSRTSGGAGENEQSF.

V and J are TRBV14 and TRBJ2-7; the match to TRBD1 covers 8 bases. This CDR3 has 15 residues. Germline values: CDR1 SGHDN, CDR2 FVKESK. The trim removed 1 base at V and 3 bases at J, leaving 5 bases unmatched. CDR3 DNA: TGTGCCAGCAGCCAAGTGGGACAGGCAGACTACGAGCAGTACTTC. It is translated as CASSQVGQADYEQYF.

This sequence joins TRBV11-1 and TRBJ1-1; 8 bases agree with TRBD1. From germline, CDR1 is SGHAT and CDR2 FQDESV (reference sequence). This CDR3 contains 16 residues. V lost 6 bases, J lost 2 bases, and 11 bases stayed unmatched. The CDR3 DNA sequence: TGTGCCAGCAGGGACCTGAGGACAGGGCGAAACACTGAAGCTTTCTTT. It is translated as CASRDLRTGRNTEAFF.

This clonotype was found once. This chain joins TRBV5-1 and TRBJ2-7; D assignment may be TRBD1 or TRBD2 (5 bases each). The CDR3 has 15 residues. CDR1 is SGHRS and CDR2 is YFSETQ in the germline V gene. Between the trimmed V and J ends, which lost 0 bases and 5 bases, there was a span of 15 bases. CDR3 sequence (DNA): TGCGCCAGCAGCTTGGGGGGACGGGGTCGGCACGAGCAGTACTTC. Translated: CASSLGGRGRHEQYF.

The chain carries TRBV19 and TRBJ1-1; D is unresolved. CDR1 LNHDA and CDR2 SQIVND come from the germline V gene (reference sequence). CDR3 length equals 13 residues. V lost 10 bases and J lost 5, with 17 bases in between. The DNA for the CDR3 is TGTGCCACTCAGACGGGGTTCGAGACTGAAGCTTTCTTT. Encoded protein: CATQTGFETEAFF.

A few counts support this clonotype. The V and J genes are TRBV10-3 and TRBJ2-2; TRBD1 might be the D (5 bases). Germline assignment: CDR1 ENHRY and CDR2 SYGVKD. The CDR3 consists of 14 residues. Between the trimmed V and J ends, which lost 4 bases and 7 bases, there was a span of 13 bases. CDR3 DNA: TGTGCCATCAGTGTGGACAAGGGGTTCGGGGAGCTGTTTTTT. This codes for CAISVDKGFGELFF.

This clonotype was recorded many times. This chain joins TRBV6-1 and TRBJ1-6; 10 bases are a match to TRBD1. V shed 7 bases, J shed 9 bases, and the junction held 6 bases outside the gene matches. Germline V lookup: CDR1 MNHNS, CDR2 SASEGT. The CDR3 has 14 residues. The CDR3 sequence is CASIRQGAASPLHF. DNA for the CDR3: TGTGCCAGCATCAGACAGGGGGCGGCTTCACCCCTCCACTTT.

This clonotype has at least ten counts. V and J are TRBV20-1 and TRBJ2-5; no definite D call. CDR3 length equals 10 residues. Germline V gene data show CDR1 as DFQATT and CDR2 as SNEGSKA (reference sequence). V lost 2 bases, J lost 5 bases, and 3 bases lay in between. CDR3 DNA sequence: TGCAGTGCTAGACGTGAGACCCAGTACTTC. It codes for CSARRETQYF.

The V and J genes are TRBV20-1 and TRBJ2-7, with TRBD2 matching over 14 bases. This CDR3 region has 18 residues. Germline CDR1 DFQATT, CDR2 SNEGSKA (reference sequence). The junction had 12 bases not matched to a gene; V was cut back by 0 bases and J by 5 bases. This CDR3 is CSARDPRTGLAGVHEQYF. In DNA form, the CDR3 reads TGCAGTGCTAGAGATCCCAGAACGGGACTAGCGGGGGTCCACGAGCAGTACTTC.

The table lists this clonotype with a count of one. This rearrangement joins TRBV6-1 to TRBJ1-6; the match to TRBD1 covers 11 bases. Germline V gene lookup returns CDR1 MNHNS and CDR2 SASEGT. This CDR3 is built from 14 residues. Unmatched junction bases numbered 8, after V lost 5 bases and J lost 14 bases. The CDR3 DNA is TGTGCCAGCAGTAAACCGGGACAGGGGGGGACCCTCCACTTT. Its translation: CASSKPGQGGTLHF.

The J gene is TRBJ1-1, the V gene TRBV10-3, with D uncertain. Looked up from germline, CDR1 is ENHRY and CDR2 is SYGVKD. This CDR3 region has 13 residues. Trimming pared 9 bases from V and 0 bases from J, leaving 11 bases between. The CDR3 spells CAMQNGVNTEAFF. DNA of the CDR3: TGTGCCATGCAGAACGGAGTGAACACTGAAGCTTTCTTT.

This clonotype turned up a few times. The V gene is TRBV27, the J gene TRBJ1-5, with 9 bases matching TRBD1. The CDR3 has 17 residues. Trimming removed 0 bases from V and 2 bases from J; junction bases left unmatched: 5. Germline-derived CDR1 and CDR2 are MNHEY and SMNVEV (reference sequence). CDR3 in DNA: TGTGCCAGCAGTTTATCAGGGGACAGGGTTGGCAATCAGCCCCAGCATTTT. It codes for CASSLSGDRVGNQPQHF.

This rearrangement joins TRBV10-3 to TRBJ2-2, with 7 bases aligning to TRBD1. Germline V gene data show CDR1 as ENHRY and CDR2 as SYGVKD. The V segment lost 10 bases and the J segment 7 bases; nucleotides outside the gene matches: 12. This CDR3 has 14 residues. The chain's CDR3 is CATTQGTRGGELFF. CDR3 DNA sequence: TGTGCCACAACACAGGGGACGAGGGGCGGGGAGCTGTTTTTT.

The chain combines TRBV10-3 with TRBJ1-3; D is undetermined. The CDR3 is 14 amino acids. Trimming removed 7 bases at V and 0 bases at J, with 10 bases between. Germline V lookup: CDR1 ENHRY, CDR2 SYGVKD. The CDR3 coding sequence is TGTGCCATCAAAGGCGCTACCTCTGGAAACACCATATATTTT. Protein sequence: CAIKGATSGNTIYF.

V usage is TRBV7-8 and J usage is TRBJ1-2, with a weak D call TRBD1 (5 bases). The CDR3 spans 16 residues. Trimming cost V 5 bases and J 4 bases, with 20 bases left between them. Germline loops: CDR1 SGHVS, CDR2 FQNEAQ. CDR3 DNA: TGTGCCAGCAGCAAAGGCGATATTACAGGTGGCTATGGCTACACCTTC. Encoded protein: CASSKGDITGGYGYTF.

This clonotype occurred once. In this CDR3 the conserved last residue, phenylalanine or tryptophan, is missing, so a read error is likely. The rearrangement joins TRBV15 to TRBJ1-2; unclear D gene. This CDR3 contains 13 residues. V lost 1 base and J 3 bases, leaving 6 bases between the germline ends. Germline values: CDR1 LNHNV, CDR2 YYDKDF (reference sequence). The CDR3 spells CATSRGVDYGYTS. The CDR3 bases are TGTGCCACCAGCAGAGGAGTGGACTATGGCTACACCTCC.

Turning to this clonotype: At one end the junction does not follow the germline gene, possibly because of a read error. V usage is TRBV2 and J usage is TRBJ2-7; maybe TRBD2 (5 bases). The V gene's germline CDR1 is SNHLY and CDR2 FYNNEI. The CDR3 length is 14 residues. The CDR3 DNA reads TGTGCCACCAGTGACCACGGGGTGAACAATGAGCAGTACTTC. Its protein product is CATSDHGVNNEQYF.

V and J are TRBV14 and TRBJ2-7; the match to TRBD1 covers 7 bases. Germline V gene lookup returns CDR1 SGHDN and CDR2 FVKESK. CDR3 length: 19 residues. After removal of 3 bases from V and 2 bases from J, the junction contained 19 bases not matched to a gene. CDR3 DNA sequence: TGTGCCAGCAGCCACCCAACAGATGAGCCCGGGACAGAACCCTACGAGCAGTACTTC. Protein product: CASSHPTDEPGTEPYEQYF.

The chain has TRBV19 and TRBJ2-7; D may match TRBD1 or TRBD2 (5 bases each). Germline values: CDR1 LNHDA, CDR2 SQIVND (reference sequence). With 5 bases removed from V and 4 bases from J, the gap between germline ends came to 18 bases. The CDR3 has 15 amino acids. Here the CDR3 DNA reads TGTGCCAGTAGTGTCCTCTACCGGGGCCTATACGAGCAGTACTTC. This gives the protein CASSVLYRGLYEQYF.

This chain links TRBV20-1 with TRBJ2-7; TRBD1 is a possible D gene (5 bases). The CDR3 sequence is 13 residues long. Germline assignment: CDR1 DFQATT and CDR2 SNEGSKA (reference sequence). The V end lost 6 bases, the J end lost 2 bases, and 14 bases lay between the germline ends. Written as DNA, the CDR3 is TGCAGTGCCATTGGCAGGGTGACCTACGAGCAGTACTTC. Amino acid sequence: CSAIGRVTYEQYF.

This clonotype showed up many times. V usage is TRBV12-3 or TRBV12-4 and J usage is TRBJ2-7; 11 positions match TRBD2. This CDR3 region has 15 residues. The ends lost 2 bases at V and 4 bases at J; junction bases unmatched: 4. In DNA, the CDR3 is TGTGCCAGCAGTTTAAGTAGCGGGGGGGAATACGAGCAGTACTTC. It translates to CASSLSSGGEYEQYF.

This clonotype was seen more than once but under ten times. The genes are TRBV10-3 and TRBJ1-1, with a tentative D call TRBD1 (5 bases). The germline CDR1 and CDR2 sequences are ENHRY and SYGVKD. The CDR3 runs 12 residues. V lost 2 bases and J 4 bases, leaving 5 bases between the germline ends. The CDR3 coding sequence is TGTGCCATCAGTGAGGGGGGCACTGAAGCTTTCTTT. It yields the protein CAISEGGTEAFF.

The DNA for the CDR3 is TGTGCCAGCAGTGGGACAGGCGGGGGCACAGATACGCAGTATTTT. This codes for CASSGTGGGTDTQYF. This chain joins TRBV2 and TRBJ2-3; D may be TRBD1 (7 bases). Trimming removed 4 bases from V and 1 base from J, with 12 bases in between. The CDR3 covers 15 residues. Germline lookup yields CDR1 SNHLY and CDR2 FYNNEI.

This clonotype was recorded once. The CDR3 sequence: CASRALQRNYGYTF. CDR3 DNA sequence: TGTGCCAGCAGAGCTCTACAGAGAAACTATGGCTACACCTTC. This chain uses TRBV6-1 with TRBJ1-2; D remains ambiguous. The CDR3 has 14 amino acids. V was trimmed by 6 bases and J by 2 bases, leaving 13 bases between them. Germline CDR1 MNHNS, CDR2 SASEGT.